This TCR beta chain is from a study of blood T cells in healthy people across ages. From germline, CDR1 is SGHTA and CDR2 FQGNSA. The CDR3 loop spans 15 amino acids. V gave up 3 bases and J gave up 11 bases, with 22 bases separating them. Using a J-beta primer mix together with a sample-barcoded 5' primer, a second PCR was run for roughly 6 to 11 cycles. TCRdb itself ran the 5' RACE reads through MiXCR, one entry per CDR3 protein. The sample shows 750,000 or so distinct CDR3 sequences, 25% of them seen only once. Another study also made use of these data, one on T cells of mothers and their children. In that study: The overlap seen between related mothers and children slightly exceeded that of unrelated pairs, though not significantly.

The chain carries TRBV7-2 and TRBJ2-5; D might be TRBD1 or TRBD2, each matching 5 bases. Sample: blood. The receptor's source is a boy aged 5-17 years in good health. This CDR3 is CASSLNRDAVWEQYF. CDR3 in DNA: TGTGCCAGCAGCTTGAACCGGGACGCGGTGTGGGAGCAGTACTTC.